This section outlines one TCR beta chain sequence together with its context. This CDR3 comprises 15 residues. The V gene's germline CDR1 is MNHEY and CDR2 SMNVEV (reference sequence). V lost 3 bases to trimming and J lost 4 bases, with 13 bases between them. Here immunoSEQ multiplex PCR was the method, and the copy in TCRdb shows in-frame clones only, minus some. This table has 100,000 to 150,000 clones, around 92% appearing once. This entry comes from a study of control samples from healthy donors and cancer patients. The V call is TRBV27, the J call TRBJ2-1; TRBD1 might be the D (5 bases). The clonotype was recovered from a man over 45 with head and neck cancer. The specimen sequenced was PBMCs. The CDR3 DNA sequence: TGTGCCAGCAGTTTCGGGCGGTCAGGGTACAATGAGCAGTTCTTC. Translated: CASSFGRSGYNEQFF.